Listed below are T cell receptor beta chains from one sample, sequenced in a study of blood T cells in healthy people across ages. TCRdb reprocessed the 5' RACE reads via MiXCR and lists one record per CDR3 protein. Of roughly 1,100,000 distinct CDR3 sequences in the sample, around 25% were seen once. The sample was also linked to a second study, of T cells of mothers and their children.

Sequencing input: blood. The receptor set was obtained from a girl aged 2 to 9 in good health. CDR3s include the opening cysteine and the closing phenylalanine or tryptophan. Each record gives: J gene, V gene, CDR3 protein.

TRBJ1-4 | TRBV12-3/TRBV12-4 | CASSRSLSEKLFF
TRBJ2-3 | TRBV6-6 | CASYFTDTQYF
TRBJ1-4 | TRBV5-1 | CASSFSGNEKLFF
TRBJ1-5 | TRBV5-1 | CASSLGDSFNQPQHF
TRBJ1-1 | TRBV28 | CASSLTDNTEAFF
TRBJ2-3 | TRBV4-1 | CASSQVLRTGTQYF
TRBJ2-7 | TRBV7-2 | CASSLVVNMGEQYF
TRBJ1-2 | TRBV29-1 | CSVVWLYYGYTF
TRBJ1-5 | TRBV7-6 | CASSSWGEPQHF
TRBJ2-6 | TRBV14 | CASSPGGRNSSGANVLTF
TRBJ2-7 | TRBV4-3 | CASSQLGGHGEQYF
TRBJ2-7 | TRBV5-1 | CASSPRTSGSYEQYF
TRBJ2-7 | TRBV29-1 | CSVLYGTGSKYF
TRBJ2-5 | TRBV7-2 | CASSQGTSGGEQYF
TRBJ2-1 | TRBV12-3/TRBV12-4 | CASSVPQREFLEQFF
TRBJ2-7 | TRBV9 | CASSVGVVHEQYF
TRBJ2-1 | TRBV20-1 | CSARDLGGDYNEQFF
TRBJ1-1 | TRBV18 | CASSAGGREAFF
TRBJ2-7 | TRBV10-3 | CAISGTEGAGSHEQYF
TRBJ1-4 | TRBV7-9 | CASSLTSQYEKLFF
TRBJ2-5 | TRBV10-3 | CAISGGSEGTETQYF
TRBJ2-2 | TRBV11-1 | CASTTPQSTRDRGSTGELFF
TRBJ2-6 | TRBV6-1 | CASSLTSGGGANVLTF
TRBJ2-3 | TRBV7-8 | CASSLGAFTDTQYF
TRBJ2-7 | TRBV18 | CASARELNEQYF
TRBJ2-6 | TRBV29-1 | CSVEALRGTGANVLTF